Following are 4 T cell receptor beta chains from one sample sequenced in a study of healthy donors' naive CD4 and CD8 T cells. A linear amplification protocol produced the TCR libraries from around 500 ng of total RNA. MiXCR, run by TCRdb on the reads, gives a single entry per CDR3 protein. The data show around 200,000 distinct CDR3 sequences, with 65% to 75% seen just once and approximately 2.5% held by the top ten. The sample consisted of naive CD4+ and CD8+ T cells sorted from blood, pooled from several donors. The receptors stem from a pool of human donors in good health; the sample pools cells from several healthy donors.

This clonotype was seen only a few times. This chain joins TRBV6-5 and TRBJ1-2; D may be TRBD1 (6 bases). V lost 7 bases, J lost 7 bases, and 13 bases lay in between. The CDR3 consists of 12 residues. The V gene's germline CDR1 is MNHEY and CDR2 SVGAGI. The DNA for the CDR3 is TGTGCCAGCACTCACAGGGAGACTGGCTACACCTTC. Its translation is CASTHRETGYTF.

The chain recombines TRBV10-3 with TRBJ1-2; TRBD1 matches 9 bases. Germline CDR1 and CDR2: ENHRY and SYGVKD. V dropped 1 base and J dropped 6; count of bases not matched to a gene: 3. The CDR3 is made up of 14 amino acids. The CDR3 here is CAISEWGQGDGYTF. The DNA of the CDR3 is TGTGCCATCAGTGAGTGGGGACAGGGAGATGGCTACACCTTC.

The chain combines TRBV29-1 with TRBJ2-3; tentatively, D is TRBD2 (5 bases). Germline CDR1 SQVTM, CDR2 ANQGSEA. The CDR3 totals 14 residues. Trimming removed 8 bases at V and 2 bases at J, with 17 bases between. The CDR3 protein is CSSGEGWDTDTQYF. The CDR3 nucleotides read TGCAGCTCGGGCGAGGGATGGGACACAGATACGCAGTATTTT.

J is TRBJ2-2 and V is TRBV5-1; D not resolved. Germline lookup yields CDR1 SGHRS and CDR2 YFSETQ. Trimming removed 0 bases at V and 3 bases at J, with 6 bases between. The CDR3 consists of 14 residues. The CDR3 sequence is CASSLGQYTGELFF. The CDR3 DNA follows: TGCGCCAGCAGCTTGGGGCAGTACACCGGGGAGCTGTTTTTT.